Included here is one T cell receptor beta chain sequence, with context. Its specificity is not known. Time point noted: persistent/refractory GD, antithyroid drugs over 5 years with positive TRAb. Scientists built the TCR library using RNA that was extracted from PBMCs. The sample belongs to a study of regulatory T cells in long-lasting Graves disease. Study-level results: Accuracy could have been hurt by small sample size. TCR diversity was lower in persistent than newly diagnosed Graves' disease.

Arm-PCR of CDR3 regions with iRepertoire HTBI primers generated TCR beta libraries. TCRdb independently ran MiXCR on the multiplex PCR reads; one entry per CDR3 protein. Among about 310,000 distinct CDR3 sequences listed, 20% to 25% were seen once. The CDR3 runs 16 residues. CDR1 SNHLY and CDR2 FYNNEI come from the germline V gene. V lost 6 bases, J lost 0 bases, and 14 bases lay in between. This TCR derives from a female donor with Graves disease. The source material was peripheral blood mononuclear cells (PBMCs), sampled when the disease was refractory, from a patient treated with antithyroid drugs. The genes are TRBV2 and TRBJ2-2; D may be TRBD1 or TRBD2 (7 bases each). In nucleotides, the CDR3 is TGTGCCAGCAGGGGGAGGGGGCCGGCGAACACCGGGGAGCTGTTTTTT. Encoded protein: CASRGRGPANTGELFF.